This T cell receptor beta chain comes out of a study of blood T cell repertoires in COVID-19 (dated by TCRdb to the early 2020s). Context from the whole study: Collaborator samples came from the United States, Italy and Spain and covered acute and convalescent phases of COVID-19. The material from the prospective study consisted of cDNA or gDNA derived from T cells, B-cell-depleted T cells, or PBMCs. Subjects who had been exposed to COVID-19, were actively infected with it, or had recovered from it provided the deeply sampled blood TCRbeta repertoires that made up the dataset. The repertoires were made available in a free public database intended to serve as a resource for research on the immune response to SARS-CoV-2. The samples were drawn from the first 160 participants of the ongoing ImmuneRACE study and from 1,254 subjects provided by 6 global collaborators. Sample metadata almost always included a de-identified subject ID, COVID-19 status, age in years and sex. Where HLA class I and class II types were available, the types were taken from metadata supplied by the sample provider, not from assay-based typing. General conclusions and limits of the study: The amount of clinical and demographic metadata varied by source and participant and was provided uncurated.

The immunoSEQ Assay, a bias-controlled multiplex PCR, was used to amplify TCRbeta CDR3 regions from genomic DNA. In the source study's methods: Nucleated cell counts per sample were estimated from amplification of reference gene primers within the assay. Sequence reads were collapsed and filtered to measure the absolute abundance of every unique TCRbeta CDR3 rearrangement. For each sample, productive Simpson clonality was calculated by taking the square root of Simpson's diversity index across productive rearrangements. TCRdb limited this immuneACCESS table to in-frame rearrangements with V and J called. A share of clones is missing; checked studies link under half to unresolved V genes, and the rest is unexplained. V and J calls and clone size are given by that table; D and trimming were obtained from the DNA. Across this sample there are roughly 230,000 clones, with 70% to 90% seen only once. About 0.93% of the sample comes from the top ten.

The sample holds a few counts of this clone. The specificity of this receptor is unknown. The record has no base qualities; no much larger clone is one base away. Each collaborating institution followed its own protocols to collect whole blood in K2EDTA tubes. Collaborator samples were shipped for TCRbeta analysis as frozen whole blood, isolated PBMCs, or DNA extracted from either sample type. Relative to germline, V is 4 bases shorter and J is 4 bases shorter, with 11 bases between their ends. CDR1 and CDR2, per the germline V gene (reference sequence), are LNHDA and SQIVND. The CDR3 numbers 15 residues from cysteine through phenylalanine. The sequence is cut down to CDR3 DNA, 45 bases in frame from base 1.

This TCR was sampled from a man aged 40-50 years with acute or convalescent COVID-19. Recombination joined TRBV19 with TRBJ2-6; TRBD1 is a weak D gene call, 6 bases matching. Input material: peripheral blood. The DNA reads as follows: TGTGCCAGTAGTACCACAGGGCCCGGGGCCAACGTCCTGACTTTC. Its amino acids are CASSTTGPGANVLTF.